This T cell receptor (beta chain) emerged from a study of glioma-infiltrating T cells. Using RNA template, CDR3s of TCR alpha and beta were amplified with iRepertoire arm-PCR. TCRdb independently ran MiXCR on the multiplex PCR reads; one entry per CDR3 protein. The table shows roughly 120,000 distinct CDR3 sequences, with roughly 25% occurring only once. This clonotype was picked up many times. A junction boundary mismatches the germline segment, possibly from a read error. Germline V gene data show CDR1 as MNHEY and CDR2 as SMNVEV (reference sequence). This CDR3 has 16 residues. This chain joins TRBV27 and TRBJ1-2; no reliable D call. Sequenced material: glioma tissue, nonneoplastic brain tissue, or PBMCs (not recorded which). This TCR came from a human donor with low-grade glioma or glioblastoma, undergoing nonglioma brain surgery, or in good health (not recorded which). The CDR3 sequence is CASSPYAKRVKDGHTF. CDR3 coding DNA: TGTGCCAGCAGTCCCTACGCGAAAAGGGTTAAGGATGGCCACACCTTC.